This T cell receptor beta chain was profiled in a study of human CD8 memory T cell subsets. Whole-study findings and limits: The Chao1 estimates suggested that precursor exhausted T cells were less diverse than stem-like memory T cells.

Production of TCR beta libraries used UMI-labeled 5' RACE as the method. Original handling: Every TCR beta library contained from around 2,700 to 18,000 functional CDR3 beta clonotypes. TCRdb reprocessed the 5' RACE reads; each CDR3 protein has one entry and no DNA is given. The V and J calls, along with clone size, are taken from TCRdb and not from the paper's own processing. This repertoire includes under 14,000 distinct CDR3 sequences. By frequency, this clonotype is medium-sized. Its antigen is as yet unknown. Germline lookup yields CDR1 DFQATT and CDR2 SNEGSKA (reference sequence). This CDR3 is 13 amino acids long.

The source is a human donor in good health. This chain links TRBV20-1 with TRBJ2-4; TCRdb's assignment of TRBD1 cannot be checked, as there is no DNA. Sequencing was carried out using CD8+ T cells from PBMCs. The CDR3 reads CSAPGWGEYIQYF.